The 12 T cell receptor beta chains below all came from one sample that was sequenced in a study of shared clonotypes between healthy human individuals. The repertoire was sequenced with immunoSEQ multiplex PCR; TCRdb's copy has only in-frame clones and lacks some. Here the sample spans approximately 640,000 clones, about three quarters being singletons. The material sequenced was memory CD4+ T cells sorted from blood. Subset reported: CD45RA-negative fraction. The source is a woman aged 30 to 39 in good health.

The chain couples TRBV28 to TRBJ2-7; either TRBD1 or TRBD2 may supply D (7 bases each). Germline-derived CDR1 and CDR2 are MDHEN and SYDVKM. This CDR3 spans 14 amino acids. V was pared by 6 bases and J by 4 bases, with 16 bases between. As DNA, the CDR3 is TGTGCCAGCAGCGAGCCCAGGGGGGGTTACGAGCAGTACTTC. The encoded protein is CASSEPRGGYEQYF.

The chain couples TRBV28 to TRBJ1-4, with a possible D match to TRBD1 (6 bases). The CDR3 length is 14 residues. Germline V gene data show CDR1 as MDHEN and CDR2 as SYDVKM. Trimming stripped 1 base from V and 10 bases from J, with 13 bases between. CDR3 nucleotide sequence: TGTGCCAGCAGTTTATTACAGGGTGGGCGAAAACTGTTTTTT. The encoded protein is CASSLLQGGRKLFF.

This chain links TRBV28 with TRBJ2-1, with D uncertain. This CDR3 is built from 15 residues. V was shortened by 2 bases and J by 0 bases, with 8 bases between the two germline ends. The germline CDR1 and CDR2 sequences are MDHEN and SYDVKM. The CDR3 DNA reads TGTGCCAGCAGTTTAGAGCCGAGCTCCTACAATGAGCAGTTCTTC. It specifies CASSLEPSSYNEQFF.

With regard to this clone: Other DNA sequences in this sample translate to the same CDR3. The chain recombines TRBV6-1 with TRBJ1-4; D is undetermined. The CDR3 has 12 amino acids. CDR1 MNHNS and CDR2 SASEGT come from the germline V gene. Trimming stripped 2 bases from V and 8 bases from J, with 6 bases between. The DNA for the CDR3 is TGTGCCAGCAGTGAAATCGGGGAAAAACTGTTTTTT. It specifies CASSEIGEKLFF.

The rearrangement uses TRBV7-2 and TRBJ2-1, with D possibly matching TRBD2 (6 bases). The CDR3 loop spans 13 amino acids. Germline V gene sequence: CDR1 SGHTA, CDR2 FQGNSA. V lost 4 bases and J lost 10, with 14 bases in between. As DNA, the CDR3 is TGTGCCAGCAGCTCCCCCGGGACTCACGAGCAGTTCTTC. This gives the protein CASSSPGTHEQFF. Variable domain in full (rest from reference TRBV7-2 and TRBJ2-1): GAGVSQSPSNKVTEKGKDVELRCDPISGHTALYWYRQSLGQGLEFLIYFQGNSAPDKSGLPSDRFSAERTGGSVSTLTIQRTQQEDSAVYLCASSSPGTHEQFFGPGTRLTVL.

The genes are TRBV21-1 and TRBJ1-5; the table's D gene call, TRBD1, was not cross checked with the DNA. TRBV21-1 has pseudogene status. The CDR3 sequence is 14 residues long. CDR3 sequence: CASSKGALRQPQHF. The CDR3 DNA follows: TGTGCCAGCAGTAAAGGGGCCCTCAGGCAGCCCCAGCATTTT.

This clone was seen a few times. In the same sample, other DNA sequences code for this CDR3. The chain joins TRBV18 to TRBJ2-7; no definite D call. Trimming took 0 bases from V and 5 from J, leaving 8 bases between them. Germline CDR1 KGHSH, CDR2 LQKENI. CDR3 size: 13 residues. CDR3 nucleotide sequence: TGTGCCAGCTCACCACCAGTCGTCGACGAGCAGTACTTC. This encodes CASSPPVVDEQYF.

The chain links TRBV4-1 to TRBJ1-3; D is possibly TRBD1 (6 bases). Trimming shortened V by 4 bases and J by 0 bases, and 16 bases separated the two germline ends. CDR3 length: 17 amino acids. Germline CDR1 MGHRA, CDR2 YSYEKL. The CDR3 here is CASSPPTTGFSGNTIYF. The CDR3 DNA follows: TGCGCCAGCAGCCCCCCGACGACAGGTTTCTCTGGAAACACCATATATTTT.

V usage is TRBV29-1 and J usage is TRBJ2-7; D is possibly TRBD1 (6 bases). The CDR3 is 15 residues long. Trimming took off 4 bases at V and 5 bases at J, with 21 bases between the two ends. Germline V gene data show CDR1 as SQVTM and CDR2 as ANQGSEA. CDR3 sequence (DNA): TGCAGCGTTGTGGGGGTTCTAGGGGGTTTGCACGAGCAGTACTTC. It codes for CSVVGVLGGLHEQYF.

This chain uses TRBV2 with TRBJ1-1; 9 bases align to TRBD1. CDR1 and CDR2 from the germline V gene are SNHLY and FYNNEI. The ends lost 3 bases at V and 1 base at J; junction bases unmatched: 6. The CDR3 has 16 amino acids. The DNA for the CDR3 is TGTGCCAGCAGTGAGAGGGGGACAGGGAAGAACACTGAAGCTTTCTTT. The encoded protein is CASSERGTGKNTEAFF. The entire variable domain, with the rest obtained from reference TRBV2 and TRBJ1-1, is as follows: EPEVTQTPSHQVTQMGQEVILRCVPISNHLYFYWYRQILGQKVEFLVSFYNNEISEKSEIFDDQFSVERPDGSNFTLKIRSTKLEDSAMYFCASSERGTGKNTEAFFGQGTRLTVV.

This clone was seen once. The rearrangement links TRBV27 to TRBJ2-3, with 11 bases aligning to TRBD2. The CDR3 contains 15 residues. The germline gives CDR1 MNHEY, CDR2 SMNVEV (reference sequence). Germline trimming cut 7 bases from V and 8 bases from J; bases unmatched to any gene: 11. CDR3 amino acids: CASTALAGGPGTQYF. Here the CDR3 DNA reads TGTGCCAGCACCGCCTTAGCGGGGGGGCCCGGTACGCAGTATTTT.

The V and J genes are TRBV6-6 and TRBJ2-7; 10 positions agree with TRBD2. The CDR3 sequence is 13 residues long. V gave up 4 bases and J gave up 3 bases; unmatched junction bases: 0. CDR1 is MNHNY, CDR2 SVGAGI, per germline (reference sequence). The chain's CDR3 is CASSSSGSYEQYF. CDR3 nucleotides: TGTGCCAGCAGTTCTAGCGGGAGCTACGAGCAGTACTTC.